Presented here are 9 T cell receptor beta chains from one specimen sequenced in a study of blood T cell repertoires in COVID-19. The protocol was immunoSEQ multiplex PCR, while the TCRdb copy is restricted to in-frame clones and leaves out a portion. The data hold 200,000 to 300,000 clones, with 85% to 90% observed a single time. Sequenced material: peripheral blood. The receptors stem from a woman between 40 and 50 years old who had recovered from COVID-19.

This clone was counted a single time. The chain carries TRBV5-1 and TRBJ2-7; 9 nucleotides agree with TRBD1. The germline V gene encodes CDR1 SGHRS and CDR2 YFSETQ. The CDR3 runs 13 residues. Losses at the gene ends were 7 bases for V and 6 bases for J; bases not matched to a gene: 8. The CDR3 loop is CASDPGQGGEQYF. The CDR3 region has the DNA TGCGCCAGCGATCCGGGACAGGGCGGCGAGCAGTACTTC.

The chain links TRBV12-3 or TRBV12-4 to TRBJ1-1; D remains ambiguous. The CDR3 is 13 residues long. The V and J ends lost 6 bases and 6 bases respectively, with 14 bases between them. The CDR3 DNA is TGTGCCAGCAGGGCTACGGAGGAAGCTGAAGCTTTCTTT. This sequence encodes CASRATEEAEAFF.

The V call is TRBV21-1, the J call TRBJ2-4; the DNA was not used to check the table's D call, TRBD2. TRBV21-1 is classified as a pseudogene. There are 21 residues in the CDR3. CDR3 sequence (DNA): TGTGCCAGCAGCAAATTTCGAGGGGCCCCGAAGACTAGCGGGGCCCAAAACATTCAGTACTTC. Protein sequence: CASSKFRGAPKTSGAQNIQYF.

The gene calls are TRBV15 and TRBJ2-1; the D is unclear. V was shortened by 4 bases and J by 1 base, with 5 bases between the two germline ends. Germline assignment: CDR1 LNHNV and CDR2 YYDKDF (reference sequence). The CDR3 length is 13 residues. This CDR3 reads CATSTGSYNEQFF. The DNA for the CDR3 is TGTGCCACCAGCACCGGGTCCTACAATGAGCAGTTCTTC. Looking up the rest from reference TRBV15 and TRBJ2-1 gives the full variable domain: DAMVIQNPRYQVTQFGKPVTLSCSQTLNHNVMYWYQQKSSQAPKLLFHYYDKDFNNEADTPDNFQSRRPNTSFCFLDIRSPGLGDTAMYLCATSTGSYNEQFFGPGTRLTVL.

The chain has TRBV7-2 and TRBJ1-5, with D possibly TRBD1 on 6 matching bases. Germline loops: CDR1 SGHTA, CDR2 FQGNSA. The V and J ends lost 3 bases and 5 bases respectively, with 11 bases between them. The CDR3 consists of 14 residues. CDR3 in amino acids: CASSFNRVDQPQHF. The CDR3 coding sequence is TGTGCCAGCAGCTTTAACAGGGTTGATCAGCCCCAGCATTTT. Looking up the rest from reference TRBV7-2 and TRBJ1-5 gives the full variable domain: GAGVSQSPSNKVTEKGKDVELRCDPISGHTALYWYRQSLGQGLEFLIYFQGNSAPDKSGLPSDRFSAERTGGSVSTLTIQRTQQEDSAVYLCASSFNRVDQPQHFGDGTRLSIL.

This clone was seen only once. This CDR3 reads CASSRGQAPGELFF. In nucleotides, the CDR3 is TGTGCCAGCTCCCGAGGACAGGCTCCCGGGGAGCTGTTTTTT. J is TRBJ2-2 and V is TRBV18, with 7 positions matching TRBD1. Looked up from germline, CDR1 is KGHSH and CDR2 is LQKENI. Trimming cost V 6 bases and J 6 bases; bases outside gene matches: 7. The CDR3 totals 14 residues.

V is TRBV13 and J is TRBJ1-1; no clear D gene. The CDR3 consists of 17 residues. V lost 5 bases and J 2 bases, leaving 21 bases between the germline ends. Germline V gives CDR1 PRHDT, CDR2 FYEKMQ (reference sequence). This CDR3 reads CASSVGGPGFGNTEAFF. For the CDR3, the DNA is TGTGCCAGCAGCGTTGGAGGGCCGGGGTTCGGAAACACTGAAGCTTTCTTT. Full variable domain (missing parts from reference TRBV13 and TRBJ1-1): AAGVIQSPRHLIKEKRETATLKCYPIPRHDTVYWYQQGPGQDPQFLISFYEKMQSDKGSIPDRFSAQQFSDYHSELNMSSLELGDSALYFCASSVGGPGFGNTEAFFGQGTRLTVV.

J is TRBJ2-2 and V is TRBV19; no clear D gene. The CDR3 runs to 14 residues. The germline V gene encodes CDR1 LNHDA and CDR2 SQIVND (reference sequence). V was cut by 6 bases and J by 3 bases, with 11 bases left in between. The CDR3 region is CASRPGVDTGELFF. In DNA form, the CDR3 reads TGTGCCAGTAGACCCGGAGTGGACACCGGGGAGCTGTTTTTT.

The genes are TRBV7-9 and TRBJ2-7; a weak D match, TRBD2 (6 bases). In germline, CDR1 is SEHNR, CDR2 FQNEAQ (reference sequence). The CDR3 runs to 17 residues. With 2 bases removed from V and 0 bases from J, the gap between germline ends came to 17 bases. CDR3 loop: CASSLFPSADSSYEQYF. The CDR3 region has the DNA TGTGCCAGCAGCTTATTCCCTAGCGCAGACTCCTCCTACGAGCAGTACTTC.